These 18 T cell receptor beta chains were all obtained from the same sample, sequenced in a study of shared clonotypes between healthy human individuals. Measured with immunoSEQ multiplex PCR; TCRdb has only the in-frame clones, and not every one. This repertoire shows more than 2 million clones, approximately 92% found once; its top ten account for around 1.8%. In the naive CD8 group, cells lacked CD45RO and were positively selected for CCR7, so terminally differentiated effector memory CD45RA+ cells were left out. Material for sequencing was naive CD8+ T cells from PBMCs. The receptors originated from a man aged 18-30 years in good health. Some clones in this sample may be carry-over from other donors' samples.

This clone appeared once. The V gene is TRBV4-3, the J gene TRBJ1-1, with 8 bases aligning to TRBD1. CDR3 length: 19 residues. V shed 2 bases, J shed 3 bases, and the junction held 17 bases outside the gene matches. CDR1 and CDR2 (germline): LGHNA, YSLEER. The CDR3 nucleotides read TGCGCCAGCAGCCAATCTATCGACAGGGGCGAAGTATCTGACACTGAAGCTTTCTTT. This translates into CASSQSIDRGEVSDTEAFF.

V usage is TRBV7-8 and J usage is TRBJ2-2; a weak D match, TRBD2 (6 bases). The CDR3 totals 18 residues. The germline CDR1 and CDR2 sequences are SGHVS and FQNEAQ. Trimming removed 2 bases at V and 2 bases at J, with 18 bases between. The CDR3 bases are TGTGCCAGCAGCTTATCGCCCGGGCGGGGACTTAACACCGGGGAGCTGTTTTTT. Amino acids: CASSLSPGRGLNTGELFF.

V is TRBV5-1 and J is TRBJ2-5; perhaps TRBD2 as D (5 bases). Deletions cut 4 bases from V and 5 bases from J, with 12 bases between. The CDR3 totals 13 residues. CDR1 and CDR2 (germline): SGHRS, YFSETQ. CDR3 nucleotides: TGCGCCAGCAGCGCTACGACGGGGGAGACCCAGTACTTC. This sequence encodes CASSATTGETQYF. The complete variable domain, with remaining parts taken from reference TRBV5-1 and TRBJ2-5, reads KAGVTQTPRYLIKTRGQQVTLSCSPISGHRSVSWYQQTPGQGLQFLFEYFSETQRNKGNFPGRFSGRQFSNSRSEMNVSTLELGDSALYLCASSATTGETQYFGPGTRLLVL.

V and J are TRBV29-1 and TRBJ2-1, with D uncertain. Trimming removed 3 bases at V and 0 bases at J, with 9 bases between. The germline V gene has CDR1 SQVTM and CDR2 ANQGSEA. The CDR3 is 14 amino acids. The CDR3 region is CSVDPISSYNEQFF. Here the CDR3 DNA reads TGCAGCGTTGATCCTATTAGCTCCTACAATGAGCAGTTCTTC.

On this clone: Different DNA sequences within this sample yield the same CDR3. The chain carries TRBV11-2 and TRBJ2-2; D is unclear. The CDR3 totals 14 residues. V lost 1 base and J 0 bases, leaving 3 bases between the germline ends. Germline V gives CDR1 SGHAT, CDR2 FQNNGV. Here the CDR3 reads CASSLGSNTGELFF. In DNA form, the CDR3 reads TGTGCCAGCAGCTTAGGGTCGAACACCGGGGAGCTGTTTTTT. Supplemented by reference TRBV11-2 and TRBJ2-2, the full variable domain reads EAGVAQSPRYKIIEKRQSVAFWCNPISGHATLYWYQQILGQGPKLLIQFQNNGVVDDSQLPKDRFSAERLKGVDSTLKIQPAKLEDSAVYLCASSLGSNTGELFFGEGSRLTVL.

Written as DNA, the CDR3 is TGTGCCAGCAGTTACTCGGGGGGTTCACTAGAATACGAGCAGTACTTC. Amino acids: CASSYSGGSLEYEQYF. The V gene is TRBV6-5, the J gene TRBJ2-7; TRBD2 might be the D (6 bases). Germline-derived CDR1 and CDR2 are MNHEY and SVGAGI. CDR3 length: 16 residues. V lost 0 bases and J 4 bases, leaving 16 bases between the germline ends.

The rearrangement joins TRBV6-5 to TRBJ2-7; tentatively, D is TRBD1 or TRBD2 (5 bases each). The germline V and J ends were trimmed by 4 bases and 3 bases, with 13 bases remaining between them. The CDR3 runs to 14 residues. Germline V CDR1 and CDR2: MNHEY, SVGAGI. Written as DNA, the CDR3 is TGTGCCAGCAGTTTCTCCGGGACCAACTACGAGCAGTACTTC. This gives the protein CASSFSGTNYEQYF.

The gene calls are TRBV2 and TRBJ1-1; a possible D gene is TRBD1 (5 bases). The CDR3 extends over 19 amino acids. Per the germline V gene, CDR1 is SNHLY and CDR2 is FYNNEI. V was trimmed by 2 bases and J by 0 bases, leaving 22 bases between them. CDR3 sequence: CASSELLGTVGVVNTEAFF. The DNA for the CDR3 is TGTGCCAGCAGTGAACTTCTGGGGACGGTCGGTGTTGTGAACACTGAAGCTTTCTTT.

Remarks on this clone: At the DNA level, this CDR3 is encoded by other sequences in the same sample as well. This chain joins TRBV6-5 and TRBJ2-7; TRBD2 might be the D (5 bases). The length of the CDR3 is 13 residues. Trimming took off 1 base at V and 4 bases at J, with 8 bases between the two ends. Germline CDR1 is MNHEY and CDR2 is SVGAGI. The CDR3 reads CASSYLGSYEQYF. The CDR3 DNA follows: TGTGCCAGCAGTTACTTAGGGAGTTACGAGCAGTACTTC.

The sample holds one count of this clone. The CDR3 reads CAWRDLTGPRNEQYF. CDR3 coding DNA: TGTGCCTGGAGGGACCTGACAGGGCCTCGCAACGAGCAGTACTTC. V and J are TRBV30 and TRBJ2-7; TRBD1 agrees at 7 bases. V lost 3 bases and J lost 5; bases outside the gene matches: 13. CDR1 is GTSNPN, CDR2 SVGIG, per germline (reference sequence). The CDR3 totals 15 residues.

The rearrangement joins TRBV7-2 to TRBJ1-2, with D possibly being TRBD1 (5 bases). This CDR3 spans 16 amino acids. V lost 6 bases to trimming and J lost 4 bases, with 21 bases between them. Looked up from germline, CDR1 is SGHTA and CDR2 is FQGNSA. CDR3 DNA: TGTGCCAGCAGTAAAATACCGGGGCGCCCAGGCTATGGCTACACCTTC. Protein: CASSKIPGRPGYGYTF. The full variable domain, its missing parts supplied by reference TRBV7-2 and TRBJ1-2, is GAGVSQSPSNKVTEKGKDVELRCDPISGHTALYWYRQSLGQGLEFLIYFQGNSAPDKSGLPSDRFSAERTGGSVSTLTIQRTQQEDSAVYLCASSKIPGRPGYGYTFGSGTRLTVV.

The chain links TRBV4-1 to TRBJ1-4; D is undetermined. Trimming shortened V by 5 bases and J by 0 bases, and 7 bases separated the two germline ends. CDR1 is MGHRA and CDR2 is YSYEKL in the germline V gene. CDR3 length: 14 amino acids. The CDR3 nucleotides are TGCGCCAGCAGCAACCTTGCAACTAATGAAAAACTGTTTTTT. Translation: CASSNLATNEKLFF.

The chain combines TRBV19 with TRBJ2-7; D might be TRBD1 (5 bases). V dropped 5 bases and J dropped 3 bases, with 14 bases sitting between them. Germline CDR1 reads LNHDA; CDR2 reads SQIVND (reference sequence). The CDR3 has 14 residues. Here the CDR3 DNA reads TGTGCCAGTAGTCTCCAGGGCTCCTACTACGAGCAGTACTTC. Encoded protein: CASSLQGSYYEQYF.

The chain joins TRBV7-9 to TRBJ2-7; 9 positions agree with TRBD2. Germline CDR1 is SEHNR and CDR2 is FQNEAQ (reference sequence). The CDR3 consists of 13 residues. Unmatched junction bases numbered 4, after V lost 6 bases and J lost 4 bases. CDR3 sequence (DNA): TGTGCCAGCAGGCGGGAGGGCCAATACGAGCAGTACTTC. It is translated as CASRREGQYEQYF.

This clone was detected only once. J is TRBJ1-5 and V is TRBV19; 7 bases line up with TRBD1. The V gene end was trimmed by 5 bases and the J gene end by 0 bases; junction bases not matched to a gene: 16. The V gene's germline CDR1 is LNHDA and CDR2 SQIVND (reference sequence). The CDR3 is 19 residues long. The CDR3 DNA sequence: TGTGCCAGTAGTCCCCCCCGACAGGGAGGTTTTAATAGCAATCAGCCCCAGCATTTT. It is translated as CASSPPRQGGFNSNQPQHF.

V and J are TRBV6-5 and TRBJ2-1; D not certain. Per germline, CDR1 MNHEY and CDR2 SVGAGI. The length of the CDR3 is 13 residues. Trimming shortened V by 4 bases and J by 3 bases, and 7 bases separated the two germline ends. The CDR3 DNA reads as TGTGCCAGCAGTTTGGCTAGCTACAATGAGCAGTTCTTC. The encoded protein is CASSLASYNEQFF.

CDR3 coding DNA: TGTGCCAGCAGTCCAGGGTTGAATGAGCAGTTCTTC. Translation: CASSPGLNEQFF. V gene TRBV9 combines with J gene TRBJ2-1; possible D gene TRBD1, 5 bases. Per germline, CDR1 SGDLS and CDR2 YYNGEE. The CDR3 loop spans 12 amino acids. Deletions cut 5 bases from V and 7 bases from J, with 10 bases between.

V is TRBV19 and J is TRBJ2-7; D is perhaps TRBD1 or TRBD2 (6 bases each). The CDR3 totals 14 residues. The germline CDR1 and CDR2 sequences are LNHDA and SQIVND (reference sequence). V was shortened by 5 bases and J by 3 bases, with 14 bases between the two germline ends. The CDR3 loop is CASSGGGSSYEQYF. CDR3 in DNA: TGTGCCAGTAGTGGAGGGGGGTCGAGCTACGAGCAGTACTTC.